The clone carrying this T cell receptor (beta chain) was recorded at least ten times. Antigen specificity is unknown. The CDR3 runs to 15 residues. V gave up 5 bases and J gave up 2 bases; unmatched junction bases: 7. The germline V gene has CDR1 MDHEN and CDR2 SYDVKM. This record belongs to a study of regulatory T cells in long-lasting Graves disease. Construction of TCR beta libraries relied on iRepertoire HTBI primers and on Arm-PCR targeting CDR3 regions. TCRdb redid the calling of the multiplex PCR reads with MiXCR, one entry per CDR3 protein. Among about 620,000 distinct CDR3 sequences listed, roughly 16% were seen once. Time point defined: newly diagnosed GD, antithyroid drugs for less than 3 months. After RNA was extracted from PBMCs, the TCR library was made from it. The patient group derived from an endocrinology department in Xi'an, China. The study's findings and limits: Favored usage of TRBV28, TRBJ1-2 and TRBJ2-5 was recorded in persistent disease.

These sequences were also reported in another study, on T cells in Graves' hyperthyroidism and ophthalmopathy. That report notes: Using the HTBI primer set, a first-round RT-PCR was run on the TCR CDR3. Most thyroid clonotypes that were expanded above 0.001 also turned up in blood.

The TCR originated in a woman aged 25 to 39 with Graves disease. The gene calls are TRBV28 and TRBJ2-3; 7 nucleotides line up with TRBD2. Here the sequenced sample was peripheral blood mononuclear cells (PBMCs), taken at new diagnosis, from a patient treated with antithyroid drugs. The CDR3 spells CASSRPSGDTDTQYF. In nucleotides, the CDR3 is TGTGCCAGCAGTCGCCCTAGCGGTGACACAGATACGCAGTATTTT. The full variable domain, rest sourced from reference TRBV28 and TRBJ2-3, is DVKVTQSSRYLVKRTGEKVFLECVQDMDHENMFWYRQDPGLGLRLIYFSYDVKMKEKGDIPEGYSVSREKKERFSLILESASTNQTSMYLCASSRPSGDTDTQYFGPGTRLTVL.